This T cell receptor beta chain was recorded in a study of response to subunit inactivated influenza vaccine (dated by TCRdb to the late 2010s). In the study overall: The study used deep quantitative T cell receptor repertoire profiling to track responses to a trivalent subunit inactivated influenza vaccine. Study-wide conclusions, independent of this receptor: The authors suggested that each seasonal influenza vaccination may recruit only a limited number of new T cells.

Regarding this clonotype: Its recognized antigen is unknown. No base-level quality is on record; no much larger clone is a single base apart.

Receptor libraries were prepared by RT-PCR. The sequencer listed for this sample is Illumina HiSeq 2500. Clones were called with MiXCR by TCRdb after fastp trimmed the public reads at Q25, and only in-frame beta chains were retained. Entries that share a CDR3 protein sequence are merged under the most common genes and DNA. The table for this sample lists approximately 520,000 distinct CDR3 sequences; approximately 15% of them were counted only once. Roughly 3.1% of the sample rests with the top ten. According to the germline V gene, CDR1 reads MGHRA and CDR2 reads YSYEKL. Reading from cysteine to phenylalanine, the CDR3 counts 16 amino acids. The entry retains the CDR3 DNA only, 48 bases that are in frame from base 1. Cut back by 2 bases and 2 bases, the V and J ends lie 12 bases apart.

The clonotype originates from a man between 50 and 69 years old who received an inactivated influenza vaccine. Donor details come from another sample of the same person, matched by shared clones. Recombination joined TRBV4-1 with TRBJ2-2, with an unclear D gene assignment. Specimen: CD4+ T cells sorted from PBMCs, collected 23 to 25 months after vaccination. The DNA sequence is TGCGCCAGCAGCCAAACCCTCTCGAGAAACACCGGGGAGCTGTTTTTT. Translation gives CASSQTLSRNTGELFF.